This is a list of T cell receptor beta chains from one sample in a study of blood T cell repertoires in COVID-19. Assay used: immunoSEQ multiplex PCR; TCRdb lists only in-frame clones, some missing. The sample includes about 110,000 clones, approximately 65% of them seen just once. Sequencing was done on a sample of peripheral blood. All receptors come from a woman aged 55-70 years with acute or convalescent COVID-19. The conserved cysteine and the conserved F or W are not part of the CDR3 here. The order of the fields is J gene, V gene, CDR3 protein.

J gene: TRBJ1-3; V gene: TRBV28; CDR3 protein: ASRDGTQGNTIY
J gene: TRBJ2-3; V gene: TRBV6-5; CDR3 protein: ASSYSLAGATDTQY
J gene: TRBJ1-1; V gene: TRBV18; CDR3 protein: ASSPGQVGEAF
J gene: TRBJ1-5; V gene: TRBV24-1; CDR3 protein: ATSGGGNQPQH
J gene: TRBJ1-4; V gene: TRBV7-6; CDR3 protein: ASSLSVIAGEKLF
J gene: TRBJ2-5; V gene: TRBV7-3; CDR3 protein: ASSPRGLAGGETQY
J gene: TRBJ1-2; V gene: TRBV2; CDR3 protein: ASSPPGQGHYGYT
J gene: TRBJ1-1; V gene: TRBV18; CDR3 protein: ASSPSRGVEAF
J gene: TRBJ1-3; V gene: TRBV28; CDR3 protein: ASSLFLTGTGNTIY
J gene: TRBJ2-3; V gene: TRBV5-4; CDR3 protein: ASIKRGFGTDTQY
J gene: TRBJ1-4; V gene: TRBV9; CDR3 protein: ASSPRTGSLPEKLF
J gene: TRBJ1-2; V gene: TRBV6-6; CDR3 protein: ASTWTGMVYGYT
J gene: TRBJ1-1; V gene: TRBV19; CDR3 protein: ASSKARGVTEAF
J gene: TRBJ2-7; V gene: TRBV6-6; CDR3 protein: ASSYGADYEQY
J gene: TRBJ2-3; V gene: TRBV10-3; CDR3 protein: AISERSAGRLTDTQY
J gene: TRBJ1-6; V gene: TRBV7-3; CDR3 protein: ASSPAGGYNSPLH
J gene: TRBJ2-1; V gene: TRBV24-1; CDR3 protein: ATSDWAYNEQF
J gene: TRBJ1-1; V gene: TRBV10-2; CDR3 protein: ASSWTGSDTEAF